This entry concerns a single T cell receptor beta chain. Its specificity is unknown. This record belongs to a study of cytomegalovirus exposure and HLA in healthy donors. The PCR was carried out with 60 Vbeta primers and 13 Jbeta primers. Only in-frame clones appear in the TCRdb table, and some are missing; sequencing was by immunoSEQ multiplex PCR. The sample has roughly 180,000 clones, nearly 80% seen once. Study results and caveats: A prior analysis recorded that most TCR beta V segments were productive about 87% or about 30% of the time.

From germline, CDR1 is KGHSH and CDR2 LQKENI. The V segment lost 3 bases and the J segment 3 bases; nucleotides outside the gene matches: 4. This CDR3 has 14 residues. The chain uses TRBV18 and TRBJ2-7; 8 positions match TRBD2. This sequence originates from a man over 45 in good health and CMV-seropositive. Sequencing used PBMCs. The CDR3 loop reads CASSPREGYYEQYV. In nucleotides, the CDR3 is TGTGCCAGCTCACCTCGGGAGGGGTACTACGAGCAGTACGTC.